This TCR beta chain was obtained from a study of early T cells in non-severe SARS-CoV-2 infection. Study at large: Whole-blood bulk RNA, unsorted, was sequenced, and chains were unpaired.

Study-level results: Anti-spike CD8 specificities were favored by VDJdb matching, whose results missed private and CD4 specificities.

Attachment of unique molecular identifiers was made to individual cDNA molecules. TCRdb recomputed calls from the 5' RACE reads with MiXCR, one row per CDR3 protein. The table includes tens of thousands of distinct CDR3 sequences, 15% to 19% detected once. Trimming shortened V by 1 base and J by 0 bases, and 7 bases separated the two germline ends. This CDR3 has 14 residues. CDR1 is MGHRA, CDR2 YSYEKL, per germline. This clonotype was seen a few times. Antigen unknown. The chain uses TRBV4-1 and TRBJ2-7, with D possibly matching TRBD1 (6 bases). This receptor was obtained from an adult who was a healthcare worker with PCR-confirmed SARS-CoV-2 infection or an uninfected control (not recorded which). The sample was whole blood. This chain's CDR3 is CASSQGTASYEQYF. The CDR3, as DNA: TGCGCCAGCAGCCAAGGGACAGCCTCCTACGAGCAGTACTTC.